This T cell receptor beta chain was identified during a study of cytomegalovirus exposure and HLA in healthy donors. The study, taken as a whole, reports: There were a few CMV-associated chains whose specificity for CMV antigens was confirmed in vitro. With later analysis, a missense DCLRE1C variant became linked to TCR beta V- and J-gene trimming.

The primer mix had 60 Vbeta and 13 Jbeta primers. Some clones are missing from TCRdb's copy, which holds only in-frame ones; the method was immunoSEQ multiplex PCR. The repertoire includes 150,000 to 200,000 clones, roughly 80% of them detected once, and roughly 8.2% sits in the top ten. A note on this clone: Its antigen is as yet unknown.

The V and J ends lost 3 bases and 4 bases, in that order; junction bases with no gene match: 10. The CDR3 runs to 16 residues. Germline V gene sequence: CDR1 SGHRS, CDR2 YFSETQ. Each donor was healthy, and each was a bone marrow donor. The chain links TRBV5-1 to TRBJ2-5; 9 nucleotides agree with TRBD1. Sequencing input: PBMCs. The sequence was obtained from a middle-aged woman in good health and CMV-seropositive. The CDR3 DNA reads as TGCGCCAGCAGCTACGTAGGACAGGGGATATTAGAGACCCAGTACTTC. Its translation is CASSYVGQGILETQYF.